The clone carrying this TCR beta chain was counted only a few times. Antigen unknown. This sample is drawn from a study of shared clonotypes between healthy human individuals. Roughly 210 ng DNA, tens of thousands of T cell genomes, went into each sorted-subset replicate PCR. Using immunoSEQ multiplex PCR, the repertoire was profiled, and TCRdb retains in-frame clones only, with some absent. The table has fewer than 1.4 million clones, around three quarters seen once. Germline V gene lookup returns CDR1 MNHEY and CDR2 SVGAGI. Trimming removed 5 bases from V and 9 bases from J; junction bases left unmatched: 4. There are 13 residues in the CDR3. General observations from the study: Unshared clonotypes carried lower generation probabilities than those common to all four donors.

The V call is TRBV6-5, the J call TRBJ1-6, with TRBD1 matching 7 bases. The sequence came from a man younger than 35 in good health. Some clones in this sample may be carry-over from other donors' samples. The source material was memory CD4+ T cells from PBMCs. Subset indicated: CD45RA-negative fraction. The DNA of the CDR3 is TGTGCCAGCAGTACAGGGGTTAGTTCACCCCTCCACTTT. Encoded protein: CASSTGVSSPLHF.